This TCR beta chain appears in the sequencing data of a study of blood T cell repertoires in COVID-19. Across the whole study: T cells, B-cell-depleted T cells, or PBMCs provided the cDNA or gDNA that served as material.

Authors' analysis steps: Scientists estimated how many nucleated cells there were by amplifying reference gene primers. Produced via immunoSEQ multiplex PCR; TCRdb's table is partial and in-frame only. D and trimming were read from the DNA, whereas the V and J calls and clone size are those reported in that table. The sample holds 310,000 or so clones, more than 75% seen once. Trimming took 6 bases from V and 1 from J, leaving 3 bases between them. Germline V gene sequence: CDR1 KGHDR, CDR2 SFDVKD. The CDR3 consists of 13 residues. The chain employs TRBV24-1 and TRBJ2-6; D unclear. This sequence originates from a woman aged 18 to 35 who had recovered from COVID-19. The sample consisted of PBMCs or T cells enriched from blood (not recorded which). CDR3 residues: CATSRSGANVLTF. Here the CDR3 DNA reads TGTGCCACCAGTCGTTCTGGGGCCAACGTCCTGACTTTC.